A single sample gave rise to the 21 T cell receptor beta chains below, sequenced in a study of identifying expanded T cells in peripheral blood (dated by TCRdb to between 2019 and 2020). Receptor amplification or capture employed the immunoSEQ multiplex PCR assay. Entries here come from immuneACCESS through TCRdb and include only in-frame sequences with V and J called. Some clones fail to appear in such tables; in the studies checked, an unresolved V gene covers under half of the shortfall, and the cause of the remainder is unknown. The sample table shows under 100,000 clones, and about 85% are seen once. Of the sample, less than 5% is held by the ten largest clones. Sequenced input: blood. The receptors here all came from a person aged 18 to 75 in good health.

This clone was recorded only once. V and J are TRBV19 and TRBJ1-1, with D perhaps matching TRBD1 (5 bases). The CDR3 covers 14 residues. CDR1 and CDR2 from the germline V gene are LNHDA and SQIVND (reference sequence). V dropped 6 bases and J dropped 0 bases, with 11 bases sitting between them. CDR3 loop: CASRGPGMNTEAFF. For the CDR3, the DNA is TGTGCCAGTAGGGGGCCAGGTATGAACACTGAAGCTTTCTTT. Full variable domain (outside the CDR3, taken from reference TRBV19 and TRBJ1-1): DGGITQSPKYLFRKEGQNVTLSCEQNLNHDAMYWYRQDPGQGLRLIYYSQIVNDFQKGDIAEGYSVSREKKESFPLTVTSAQKNPTAFYLCASRGPGMNTEAFFGQGTRLTVV.

V is TRBV4-1 and J is TRBJ2-7; 10 nucleotides agree with TRBD1. The CDR3 has 14 amino acids. The germline gives CDR1 MGHRA, CDR2 YSYEKL. The junction had 11 bases not matched to a gene; V was cut back by 3 bases and J by 12 bases. The CDR3, as DNA: TGCGCCAGCAGCCACCCCGGACAGGGGGGGGATTTGTACTTC. This translates into CASSHPGQGGDLYF.

The V and J genes are TRBV7-9 and TRBJ1-1, with D unresolved. Per germline, CDR1 SEHNR and CDR2 FQNEAQ (reference sequence). CDR3 length: 14 residues. V was trimmed by 2 bases and J by 1 base, leaving 8 bases between them. The CDR3 loop is CASSLLPENTEAFF. CDR3 DNA sequence: TGTGCCAGCAGCTTACTTCCTGAGAACACTGAAGCTTTCTTT.

The chain recombines TRBV6-5 with TRBJ1-6; D not resolved. The germline CDR1 and CDR2 sequences are MNHEY and SVGAGI. The CDR3 is made up of 16 amino acids. V was shortened by 2 bases and J by 9 bases, with 17 bases between the two germline ends. CDR3 bases: TGTGCCAGCAGTTACGGAGCCGGGGTTGAGATTTCACCCCTCCACTTT. It yields the protein CASSYGAGVEISPLHF.

The gene calls are TRBV7-2 and TRBJ1-5; the D gene is possibly TRBD1 (6 bases). V lost 5 bases, J lost 4 bases, and 12 bases lay in between. Germline CDR1 is SGHTA and CDR2 is FQGNSA. There are 14 residues in the CDR3. CDR3 loop: CASSPQGGNQPQHF. As DNA, the CDR3 is TGTGCCAGCAGCCCTCAAGGGGGGAATCAGCCCCAGCATTTT. Looking up the rest from reference TRBV7-2 and TRBJ1-5 gives the full variable domain: GAGVSQSPSNKVTEKGKDVELRCDPISGHTALYWYRQSLGQGLEFLIYFQGNSAPDKSGLPSDRFSAERTGGSVSTLTIQRTQQEDSAVYLCASSPQGGNQPQHFGDGTRLSIL.

The V and J genes are TRBV19 and TRBJ1-1; D remains ambiguous. This CDR3 is built from 11 residues. CDR1 and CDR2 (germline): LNHDA, SQIVND (reference sequence). V was clipped by 9 bases and J by 7 bases, with 12 bases between them. CDR3 nucleotide sequence: TGTGCCAGCTTCGTCCACAGTGAAGCTTTCTTT. This sequence encodes CASFVHSEAFF.

In nucleotides, the CDR3 is TGTGCCAGCAGTTACGCCGGCCGCGCTTTCTTT. Amino acid sequence: CASSYAGRAFF. V usage is TRBV6-6 and J usage is TRBJ1-1; the D is unclear. The CDR3 has 11 amino acids. Germline CDR1 and CDR2: MNHNY and SVGAGI (reference sequence). The ends were cut back, 2 bases at V and 11 bases at J, with 9 bases in the middle.

This clone is termed medium-sized. V usage is TRBV7-2 and J usage is TRBJ1-2; weak D call: TRBD1 (6 bases). Germline CDR1 and CDR2: SGHTA and FQGNSA. V shed 3 bases and J shed 0 bases, with 14 bases lying between them. The CDR3 extends over 16 amino acids. This chain's CDR3 is CASSLGQGMANYGYTF. CDR3 in DNA: TGTGCCAGCAGCTTGGGGCAGGGGATGGCTAACTATGGCTACACCTTC.

This clone was counted only a few times. The chain links TRBV6-4 to TRBJ1-2; TRBD1 is a possible D gene (5 bases). This CDR3 contains 16 residues. V lost 2 bases to trimming and J lost 3 bases, with 16 bases between them. Germline CDR1 reads MRHNA; CDR2 reads SNTAGT. The CDR3 DNA reads as TGTGCCAGCAGTGACACGGACATGGTAATATACTATGGCTACACCTTC. This sequence encodes CASSDTDMVIYYGYTF.

V gene TRBV7-6 combines with J gene TRBJ1-3; no clear D. CDR1 and CDR2 from the germline V gene are SGHVS and FNYEAQ. Deletions cut 1 base from V and 0 bases from J, with 10 bases between. The CDR3 loop spans 16 amino acids. CDR3 sequence (DNA): TGTGCCAGCAGCTTAGGGGCGCCAAACTCTGGAAACACCATATATTTT. Its protein is CASSLGAPNSGNTIYF.

The rearrangement joins TRBV6-1 to TRBJ2-7, with 8 bases fitting TRBD1. The CDR3 totals 14 residues. V gave up 2 bases and J gave up 6 bases; unmatched junction bases: 6. Germline V gene sequence: CDR1 MNHNS, CDR2 SASEGT. This CDR3 is CASSERDRGVEQYF. The DNA of the CDR3 is TGTGCCAGCAGTGAACGTGACAGGGGCGTCGAGCAGTACTTC.

The gene calls are TRBV4-1 and TRBJ2-5; TRBD1 agrees at 10 bases. This CDR3 is 13 amino acids long. From germline, CDR1 is MGHRA and CDR2 YSYEKL. Trimming cost V 2 bases and J 7 bases; bases outside gene matches: 1. CDR3 bases: TGCGCCAGCAGCCAAAGGGACAGGGGGACCCAGTACTTC. Protein sequence: CASSQRDRGTQYF.

The rearrangement joins TRBV11-3 to TRBJ1-2; weak D call: TRBD1 (5 bases). Germline V gene sequence: CDR1 SGHNT, CDR2 YENEEA. The CDR3 extends over 18 amino acids. V was trimmed by 0 bases and J by 1 base, leaving 18 bases between them. CDR3 coding DNA: TGTGCCAGCAGCTTAGATCAGGGAGGGACGACGATTAACTATGGCTACACCTTC. The encoded protein is CASSLDQGGTTINYGYTF.

The V call is TRBV6-1, the J call TRBJ1-5, with 7 nucleotides matching TRBD1. From germline, CDR1 is MNHNS and CDR2 SASEGT. The V and J ends lost 4 bases and 4 bases, in that order; junction bases with no gene match: 19. The CDR3 totals 19 residues. CDR3 loop: CASSALRDLQGVWNQPQHF. The CDR3 coding sequence is TGTGCCAGCAGTGCGCTCCGAGACCTGCAGGGGGTCTGGAATCAGCCCCAGCATTTT.

The J gene is TRBJ2-3, the V gene TRBV4-1, with D uncertain. Looked up from germline, CDR1 is MGHRA and CDR2 is YSYEKL. V shed 0 bases and J shed 0 bases, with 10 bases lying between them. CDR3 size: 16 residues. The CDR3 bases are TGCGCCAGCAGCCAAGACCGTGCGGCTAGCACAGATACGCAGTATTTT. It encodes CASSQDRAASTDTQYF.

The chain uses TRBV11-2 and TRBJ2-7, with 11 bases matching TRBD1. This CDR3 is 15 amino acids long. Germline CDR1 and CDR2: SGHAT and FQNNGV. The V gene end was trimmed by 2 bases and the J gene end by 7 bases; junction bases not matched to a gene: 7. The CDR3, as DNA: TGTGCCAGCAGCTTACTGGGACAGGGGGTGGGAGAGCAGTACTTC. Translating it yields CASSLLGQGVGEQYF.

This clone appeared a single time. The CDR3 spells CASTMDPSSDTQYF. In DNA form, the CDR3 reads TGTGCCAGTACCATGGACCCCAGTTCTGATACGCAGTATTTT. The genes are TRBV19 and TRBJ2-3; D gene uncertain. Trimming pared 7 bases from V and 6 bases from J, leaving 17 bases between. CDR3 length equals 14 residues. Germline values: CDR1 LNHDA, CDR2 SQIVND (reference sequence).

The chain links TRBV5-6 to TRBJ2-5; D is perhaps TRBD1 (5 bases). With the DNA end fitting TRBJ2-7 better, the J assignment may be wrong. Germline V gene lookup returns CDR1 SGHDT and CDR2 YYEEEE. CDR3 length: 14 residues. This CDR3 is CASSLLGQAYEQYF. The CDR3, as DNA: TGTGCCAGCAGCCTCCTCGGACAAGCCTACGAGCAGTACTTC.

V and J are TRBV18 and TRBJ2-5; 9 positions match TRBD1. The J call may be wrong; the DNA end is better matched by TRBJ2-7. The CDR3 extends over 15 amino acids. Germline-derived CDR1 and CDR2 are KGHSH and LQKENI. The CDR3 reads CASSGQGSSANEQYF. The CDR3 coding sequence is TGTGCCAGCTCGGGACAGGGAAGTAGCGCGAACGAGCAGTACTTC.

The J gene is TRBJ2-7, the V gene TRBV11-2, with 7 bases lining up with TRBD1. From germline, CDR1 is SGHAT and CDR2 FQNNGV. The ends lost 5 bases at V and 4 bases at J; junction bases unmatched: 11. The CDR3 is 15 residues long. In DNA, the CDR3 is TGTGCCAGCAGCGTGACCGGGACAGCCAGTTACGAGCAGTACTTC. Its protein product is CASSVTGTASYEQYF.

The count of this clone is one. The chain recombines TRBV6-5 with TRBJ1-2; D gene unclear. The CDR3 spans 12 residues. Looked up from germline, CDR1 is MNHEY and CDR2 is SVGAGI. V was trimmed by 5 bases and J by 3 bases, leaving 7 bases between them. Here the CDR3 DNA reads TGTGCCAGCAGTCAAAATCACTATGGCTACACCTTC. Its translation is CASSQNHYGYTF.